Shown below are 4 T cell receptor beta chains from a single sample sequenced in a study of spatial heterogeneity in lung cancer. Time point: sample taken at primary tumor resection. Whole RNA from tumor, nontumor lung or frozen PBMC was sequenced unsorted. TCRdb itself ran the 5' RACE reads through MiXCR, one entry per CDR3 protein. The sample yields 15,000 or so distinct CDR3 sequences, approximately 11% seen once. Sequenced material: PBMCs, taken at surgery. Receptors were obtained from a female donor with early-stage non-small cell lung cancer.

This clonotype is medium-sized by share. CDR3 DNA sequence: TGCAGCGTTGAAGCCAGACAGGGGGGAACTAATGAAAAACTGTTTTTT. It translates to CSVEARQGGTNEKLFF. The chain employs TRBV29-1 and TRBJ1-4; TRBD1 aligns across 9 bases. The CDR3 loop spans 16 amino acids. Germline V CDR1 and CDR2: SQVTM, ANQGSEA. V was clipped by 1 base and J by 1 base; unmatched bases: 4.

V and J are TRBV28 and TRBJ2-1; D is ambiguous. This CDR3 region has 13 residues. With 10 bases removed from V and 6 bases from J, the gap between germline ends came to 16 bases. Germline CDR1 MDHEN, CDR2 SYDVKM. The CDR3 spells CATLFTVTNEQFF. DNA of the CDR3: TGTGCCACCCTGTTTACCGTCACCAATGAGCAGTTCTTC. The whole variable domain, remainder taken from reference TRBV28 and TRBJ2-1, is DVKVTQSSRYLVKRTGEKVFLECVQDMDHENMFWYRQDPGLGLRLIYFSYDVKMKEKGDIPEGYSVSREKKERFSLILESASTNQTSMYLCATLFTVTNEQFFGPGTRLTVL.

This clonotype was counted ten times or more. CDR3 sequence reads: CASSSPGTSGKETQYF. The CDR3 nucleotides are TGTGCCAGCAGTTCCCCGGGGACTAGCGGGAAAGAGACCCAGTACTTC. V usage is TRBV12-3 or TRBV12-4 and J usage is TRBJ2-5, with 13 bases that match TRBD2. V dropped 4 bases and J dropped 3; count of bases not matched to a gene: 5. This CDR3 region has 16 residues.

This clonotype was seen many times. The chain combines TRBV20-1 with TRBJ1-1, with 8 nucleotides matching TRBD1. Germline CDR1 DFQATT, CDR2 SNEGSKA (reference sequence). This CDR3 has 11 residues. CDR3 in amino acids: CRGADRERAFF. The CDR3 nucleotides are TGCAGGGGAGCGGACAGGGAACGAGCTTTCTTT.